This entry concerns a single TCR beta chain. This entry comes from a study of control samples from healthy donors and cancer patients. The CDR3 consists of 14 residues. CDR1 and CDR2 from the germline V gene are KGHSH and LQKENI. V was pared by 4 bases and J by 7 bases, with 14 bases between. Some clones are missing from TCRdb's copy, which holds only in-frame ones; the method was immunoSEQ multiplex PCR. The sample consists of about 67,000 clones, around 87% of them appearing once. The J gene is TRBJ1-5, the V gene TRBV18; tentative D call: TRBD1 (6 bases). This receptor was taken from a woman aged 45-60 years with head and neck cancer. The sequenced material came from PBMCs. CDR3 loop: CASSRGGANQPQHF. The CDR3 nucleotides are TGTGCCAGCTCACGTGGGGGGGCCAACCAGCCCCAGCATTTT.